This T cell receptor beta chain derives from a study of blood T cell repertoires in COVID-19. The wider study: Sites in the United States, Italy and Spain provided acute and convalescent COVID-19 samples.

The CDR3 contains 14 residues. Trimming left V 10 bases short and J 4 bases short, with 17 bases between. Per the original data handling: The authors estimated nucleated cell counts from reference gene primer amplification. Using immunoSEQ multiplex PCR, the repertoire was profiled, and TCRdb retains in-frame clones only, with some absent. The DNA gave D and trimming, while V, J and clone size come from that table. Of 250,000 or so clones listed, over 75% are singletons. The source is a woman in her twenties or thirties with acute or convalescent COVID-19. Source material: peripheral blood. This sequence joins TRBV23-1 and TRBJ2-1; weak D call: TRBD1 (7 bases). TRBV23-1 counts as an open reading frame of uncertain function. The CDR3 DNA follows: TGCGCCACCGTGGAGGGACAGAAATACAATGAGCAGTTCTTC. Translating it yields CATVEGQKYNEQFF.